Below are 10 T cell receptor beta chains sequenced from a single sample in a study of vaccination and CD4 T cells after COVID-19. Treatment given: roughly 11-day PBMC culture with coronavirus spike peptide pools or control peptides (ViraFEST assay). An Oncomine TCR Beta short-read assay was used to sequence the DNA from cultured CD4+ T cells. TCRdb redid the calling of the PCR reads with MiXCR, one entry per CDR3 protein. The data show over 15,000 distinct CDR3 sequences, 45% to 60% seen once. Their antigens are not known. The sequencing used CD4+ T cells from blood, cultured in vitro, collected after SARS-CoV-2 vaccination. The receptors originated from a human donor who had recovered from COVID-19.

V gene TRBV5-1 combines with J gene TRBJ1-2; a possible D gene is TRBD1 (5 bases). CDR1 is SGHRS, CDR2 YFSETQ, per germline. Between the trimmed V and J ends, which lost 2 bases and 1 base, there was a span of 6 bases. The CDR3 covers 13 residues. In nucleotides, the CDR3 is TGCGCCAGCAGCTTTCAGGGTAACTATGGCTACACCTTC. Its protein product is CASSFQGNYGYTF.

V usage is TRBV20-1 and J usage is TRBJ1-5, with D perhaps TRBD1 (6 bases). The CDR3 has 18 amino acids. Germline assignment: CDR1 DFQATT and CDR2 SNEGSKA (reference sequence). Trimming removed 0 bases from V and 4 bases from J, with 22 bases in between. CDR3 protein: CSARDHFGGQTRNQPQHF. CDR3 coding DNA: TGCAGTGCTAGAGATCACTTCGGGGGGCAAACAAGAAATCAGCCCCAGCATTTT.

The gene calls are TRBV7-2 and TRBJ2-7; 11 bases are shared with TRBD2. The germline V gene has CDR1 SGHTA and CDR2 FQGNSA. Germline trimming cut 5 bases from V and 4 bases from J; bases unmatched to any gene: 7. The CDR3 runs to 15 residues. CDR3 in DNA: TGTGCCAGCAGCCATATAGCGGGGGGGCCGTACGAGCAGTACTTC. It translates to CASSHIAGGPYEQYF.

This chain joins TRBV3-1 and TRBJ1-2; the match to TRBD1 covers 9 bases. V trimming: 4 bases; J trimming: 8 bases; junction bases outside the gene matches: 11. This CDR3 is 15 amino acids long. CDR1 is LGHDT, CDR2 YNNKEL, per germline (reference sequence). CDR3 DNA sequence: TGTGCCAGCAGCCTAAGTGGGGACAGGGCACAAGGCTACACCTTC. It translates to CASSLSGDRAQGYTF. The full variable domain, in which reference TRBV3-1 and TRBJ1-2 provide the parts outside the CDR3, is DTAVSQTPKYLVTQMGNDKSIKCEQNLGHDTMYWYKQDSKKFLKIMFSYNNKELIINETVPNRFSPKSPDKAHLNLHINSLELGDSAVYFCASSLSGDRAQGYTFGSGTRLTVV.

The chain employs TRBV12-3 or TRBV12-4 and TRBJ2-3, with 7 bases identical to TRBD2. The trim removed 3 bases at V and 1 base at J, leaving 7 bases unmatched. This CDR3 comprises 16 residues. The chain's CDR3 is CASSLMLAGGTDTQYF. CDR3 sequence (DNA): TGTGCCAGCAGTTTGATGTTAGCGGGCGGCACAGATACGCAGTATTTT.

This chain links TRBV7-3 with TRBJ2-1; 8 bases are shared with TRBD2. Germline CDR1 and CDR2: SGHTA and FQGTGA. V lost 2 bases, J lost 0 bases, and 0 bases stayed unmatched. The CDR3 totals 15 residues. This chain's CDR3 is CASSLGTSSYNEQFF. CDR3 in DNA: TGTGCCAGCAGCTTAGGGACTAGCTCCTACAATGAGCAGTTCTTC.

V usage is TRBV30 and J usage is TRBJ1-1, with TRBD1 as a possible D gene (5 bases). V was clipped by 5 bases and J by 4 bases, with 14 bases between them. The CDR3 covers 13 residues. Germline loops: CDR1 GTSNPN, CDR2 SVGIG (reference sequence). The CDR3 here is CAWAHRSGTEAFF. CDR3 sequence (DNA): TGTGCCTGGGCACACAGGAGCGGCACTGAAGCTTTCTTT.

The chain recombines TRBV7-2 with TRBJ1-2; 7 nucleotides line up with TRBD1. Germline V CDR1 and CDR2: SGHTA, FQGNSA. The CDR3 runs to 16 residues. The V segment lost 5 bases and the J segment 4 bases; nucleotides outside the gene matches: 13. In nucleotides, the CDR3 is TGTGCCAGCAGCCCCCAGGGACAGCGCCCATCCTATGGCTACACCTTC. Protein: CASSPQGQRPSYGYTF.

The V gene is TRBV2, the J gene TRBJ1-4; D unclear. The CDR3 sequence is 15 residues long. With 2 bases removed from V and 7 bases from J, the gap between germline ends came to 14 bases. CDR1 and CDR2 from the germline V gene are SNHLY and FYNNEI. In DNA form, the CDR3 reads TGTGCCAGCAGTGAATCTCCAGGCCGGGGTGAAAAACTGTTTTTT. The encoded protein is CASSESPGRGEKLFF.

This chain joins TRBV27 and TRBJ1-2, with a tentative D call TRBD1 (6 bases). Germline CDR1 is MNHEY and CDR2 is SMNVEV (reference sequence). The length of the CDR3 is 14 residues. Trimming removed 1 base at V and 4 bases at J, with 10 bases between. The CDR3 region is CASSLWGRGYGYTF. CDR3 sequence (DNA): TGTGCCAGCAGTTTATGGGGGCGCGGCTATGGCTACACCTTC.